Listed here is a single TCR beta chain. The sample originates from a study of blood T cell repertoires in COVID-19. Overall study: Samples came from the United States, Italy and Spain, spanning acute and convalescent COVID-19.

Between the trimmed V and J ends, which lost 1 base and 5 bases, there was a span of 17 bases. The CDR3 consists of 17 residues. Germline V gives CDR1 SEHNR, CDR2 FQNEAQ (reference sequence). The authors' processing: Using reference gene primer amplification, nucleated cell counts were estimated. Here immunoSEQ multiplex PCR was the method, and the copy in TCRdb shows in-frame clones only, minus some. The D gene and trimming were derived from the DNA, and the V and J assignments and clone size from that table. The table shows 150,000 or so clones, with roughly 88% occurring only once. V gene TRBV7-9 combines with J gene TRBJ2-2; D is ambiguous. The sequenced sample consisted of peripheral blood. This TCR was recovered from a man aged 50-60 years with acute or convalescent COVID-19. The CDR3 sequence: CASSLGSGASRTGELFF. The CDR3, as DNA: TGTGCCAGCAGCTTAGGGTCTGGTGCGAGTAGAACCGGGGAGCTGTTTTTT.